Reported below is one T cell receptor (beta chain). The antigen remains unidentified. Expressed TCRB transcripts were sequenced after all isolated RNA was converted to cDNA. Sequenced naive, central memory and regulatory T cell samples produced an average of about 3.57 million reads. The assay was immunoSEQ multiplex PCR, and TCRdb's table has in-frame clones only and misses some. The sample lists about 150,000 clones; 10% were seen once. The data belong to a study of beta chain features in type 1 diabetes. Findings of the study overall: A PCR bias possibly favoring shorter templates would apply equally to patients and controls. Compared to healthy donors, patients appeared to have naive, central memory and Treg TCRB repertoires that were more alike. Significant though moderate, a shortening of TCRB CDR3s appeared in all four CD4+ subsets of Type 1 diabetes patients.

CDR3 length: 16 amino acids. V shed 3 bases and J shed 6 bases, with 17 bases lying between them. Per germline, CDR1 MNHEY and CDR2 SMNVEV (reference sequence). This chain joins TRBV27 and TRBJ2-2; TRBD2 is a possible D gene (6 bases). Sequencing used central memory CD4+ T cells from blood. The receptor was derived from a young man with type 1 diabetes. The CDR3 sequence: CASSFSGQLAPGELFF. The CDR3 DNA is TGTGCCAGCAGTTTCTCAGGGCAACTAGCCCCCGGGGAGCTGTTTTTT.